A selection of T cell receptor beta chains follows, all from one sample in a study of T cells in Graves' hyperthyroidism and ophthalmopathy. TCRdb re-called the multiplex PCR reads through MiXCR, storing one row per CDR3 protein. In the table there are nearly 600,000 distinct CDR3 sequences, over 11% of which are singletons. The sequenced sample consisted of blood. The receptors come from a young woman with Graves' hyperthyroidism that later progressed to Graves' ophthalmopathy. Each CDR3 is given with its conserved first and last residue. D genes are given only for firm matches. Clone size appears in some rows only: once, few, many, or a class for an expanded clone.

>TRBV28|NA|TRBJ1-6|many
CASTFPENSPLHF
TGTGCCAGCACGTTCCCGGAAAATTCACCCCTCCACTTT
>TRBV15|TRBD2|TRBJ2-7|many
CATSRDSAQGGFEQYF
TGTGCCACCAGCAGAGATTCAGCGCAGGGAGGGTTCGAGCAGTACTTC
>TRBV27|TRBD1|TRBJ2-2|many
CASRSPGQATGELFF
TGTGCCAGCAGATCCCCGGGACAGGCCACCGGGGAGCTGTTTTTT
>TRBV6-2/TRBV6-3|NA|TRBJ2-1|many
CASSLSAYNEQFF
TGTGCCAGCAGTTTGTCAGCGTACAATGAGCAGTTCTTC
>TRBV25-1|NA|TRBJ1-2|many
CASSEWVGDYGYTF
TGTGCCAGCAGTGAATGGGTCGGAGACTATGGCTACACCTTC
>TRBV29-1|NA|TRBJ2-5|NA
CSASGPQETQYF
TGCAGCGCATCGGGACCCCAAGAGACCCAGTACTTC
>TRBV6-5|TRBD2|TRBJ2-5|many
CASSYSSAAGQETQYF
TGTGCCAGCAGTTACTCGAGCGCAGCGGGACAAGAGACCCAGTACTTC
>TRBV14|NA|TRBJ2-1|many
CASSQDPGYNEQFF
TGTGCCAGCAGCCAAGATCCCGGGTACAATGAGCAGTTCTTC
>TRBV7-3|TRBD2|TRBJ2-5|many
CASSFLLAGWGQETQYF
TGTGCCAGCAGCTTTCTCCTAGCGGGATGGGGCCAAGAGACCCAGTACTTC
>TRBV10-3|TRBD2|TRBJ2-7|many
CAIRTLTTGLAGYEQYF
TGTGCCATCAGGACCTTAACAACAGGACTAGCGGGATACGAGCAGTACTTC
>TRBV7-9|NA|TRBJ2-3|many
CASSPPQGSSTDTQYF
TGTGCCAGCAGCCCCCCGCAGGGGAGCAGCACAGATACGCAGTATTTT
>TRBV27|NA|TRBJ1-2|many
CASSLKGPGYGYTF
TGTGCCAGCAGTTTAAAGGGGCCGGGCTATGGCTACACCTTC
>TRBV20-1|NA|TRBJ1-4|many
CSASRHSGEKLFF
TGCAGTGCTAGTAGACATTCGGGCGAAAAACTGTTTTTT
>TRBV11-3|TRBD2|TRBJ2-1|few
CASSMGLAGGRGNEQFF
TGTGCCAGCAGCATGGGACTAGCGGGAGGTCGGGGAAATGAGCAGTTCTTC
>TRBV20-1|TRBD2|TRBJ2-7|many
CSARVGAGPYEQYF
TGCAGTGCTAGAGTGGGAGCGGGGCCCTACGAGCAGTACTTC
>TRBV3-1|NA|TRBJ1-5|few
CASSQGSWQPQHF
TGTGCCAGCAGCCAAGGGAGTTGGCAGCCCCAGCATTTT
>TRBV5-1|NA|TRBJ2-1|many
CASSLGQGNRNEQFF
TGCGCCAGCAGCTTGGGGCAGGGGAATCGCAATGAGCAGTTCTTC
>TRBV11-3|TRBD1|TRBJ2-7|many
CASEGRDRGSFRYEQYF
TGTGCCAGCGAAGGACGGGACAGGGGTTCATTCCGGTACGAGCAGTACTTC
>TRBV10-1|TRBD2|TRBJ2-1|many
CASSGASGVYNEQFF
TGCGCCAGCAGTGGGGCTAGCGGGGTATACAATGAGCAGTTCTTC
>TRBV27|TRBD2|TRBJ2-3|many
CASSLEVSGTSGFTDTQYF
TGTGCCAGCAGTTTAGAAGTCTCGGGGACTAGCGGCTTCACAGATACGCAGTATTTT
>TRBV11-2|NA|TRBJ2-7|many
CASTYGGYEQYF
TGTGCCAGCACCTACGGGGGCTACGAGCAGTACTTC
>TRBV19|NA|TRBJ2-7|many
CASSIDHLSGRDKQYF
TGTGCCAGTAGTATAGATCATCTTTCGGGAAGGGACAAGCAGTACTTC
>TRBV28|TRBD1|TRBJ1-6|many
CASSPFQGERSPLHF
TGTGCCAGCAGTCCCTTCCAGGGGGAACGGTCACCCCTCCACTTT
>TRBV12-5|TRBD2|TRBJ2-7|many
CASGSAPAGLAENYEQYF
TGTGCTAGTGGTTCGGCCCCGGCGGGACTAGCGGAAAATTACGAGCAGTACTTC
>TRBV27|NA|TRBJ1-6|NA
CASSLSVGTGATHF
NA
>TRBV28|TRBD2|TRBJ2-1|many
CASSYNIGLAYYNEQFF
TGTGCCAGCAGTTATAACATCGGACTAGCGTATTACAATGAGCAGTTCTTC
>TRBV6-2/TRBV6-3|TRBD2|TRBJ2-1|many
CASRTGAGGGDEQFF
TGTGCCAGCAGGACGGGCGCGGGAGGGGGCGATGAGCAGTTCTTC
>TRBV27|NA|TRBJ1-6|many
CASTVTAHPNSPLHF
TGTGCCAGCACCGTGACAGCTCACCCAAATTCACCCCTCCACTTT
>TRBV2|NA|TRBJ2-7|many
CASRAGAGTGEQYF
TGTGCCAGCAGAGCCGGTGCGGGAACGGGGGAGCAGTACTTC
>TRBV9|TRBD1|TRBJ1-4|few
CASSVRGTNEKLFF
TGTGCCAGCAGCGTCAGGGGGACTAATGAAAAACTGTTTTTT
>TRBV10-3|TRBD1|TRBJ2-3|many
CAISSHPTGQGGDTQYF
TGTGCCATCAGTTCACATCCCACGGGACAGGGGGGCGATACGCAGTATTTT
>TRBV18|NA|TRBJ1-5|many
CASSPPGGEGPQHF
TGTGCCAGCTCACCACCGGGGGGGGAAGGGCCCCAGCATTTT